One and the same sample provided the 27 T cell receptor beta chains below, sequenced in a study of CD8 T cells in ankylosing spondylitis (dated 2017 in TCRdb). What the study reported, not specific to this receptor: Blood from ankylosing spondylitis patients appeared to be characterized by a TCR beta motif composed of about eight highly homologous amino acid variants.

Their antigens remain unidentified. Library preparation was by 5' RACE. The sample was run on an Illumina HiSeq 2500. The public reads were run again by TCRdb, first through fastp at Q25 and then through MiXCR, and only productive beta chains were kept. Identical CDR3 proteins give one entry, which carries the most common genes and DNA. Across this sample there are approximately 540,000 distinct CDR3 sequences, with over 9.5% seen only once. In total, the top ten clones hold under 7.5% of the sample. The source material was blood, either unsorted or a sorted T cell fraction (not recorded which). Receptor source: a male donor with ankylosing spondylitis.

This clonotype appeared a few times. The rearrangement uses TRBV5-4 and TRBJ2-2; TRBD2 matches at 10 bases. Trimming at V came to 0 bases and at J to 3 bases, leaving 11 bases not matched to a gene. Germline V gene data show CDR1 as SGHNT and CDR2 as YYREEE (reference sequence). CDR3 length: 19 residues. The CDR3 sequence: CASSLVSPQLAGYTGELFF. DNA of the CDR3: TGTGCCAGCAGCTTGGTTAGCCCCCAACTAGCGGGATACACCGGGGAGCTGTTTTTT. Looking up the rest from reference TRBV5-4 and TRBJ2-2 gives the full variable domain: ETGVTQSPTHLIKTRGQQVTLRCSSQSGHNTVSWYQQALGQGPQFIFQYYREEENGRGNFPPRFSGLQFPNYSSELNVNALELDDSALYLCASSLVSPQLAGYTGELFFGEGSRLTVL.

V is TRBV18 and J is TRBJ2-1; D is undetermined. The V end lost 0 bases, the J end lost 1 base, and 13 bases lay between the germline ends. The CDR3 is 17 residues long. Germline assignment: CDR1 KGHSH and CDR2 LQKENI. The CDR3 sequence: CASSPPWALTSYNEQFF. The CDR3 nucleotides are TGTGCCAGCTCACCACCGTGGGCGTTGACTTCCTACAATGAGCAGTTCTTC.

CDR3 residues: CASSKGQLNSPLHF. Here the CDR3 DNA reads TGTGCCAGCAGCAAGGGACAGCTGAATTCACCCCTCCACTTT. The V call is TRBV7-8, the J call TRBJ1-6, with TRBD1 matching over 7 bases. The CDR3 is 14 amino acids. J lost 7 bases, V lost 5 bases, and 5 bases had no gene match. The germline gives CDR1 SGHVS, CDR2 FQNEAQ. Complete variable domain (other parts from reference TRBV7-8 and TRBJ1-6): GAGVSQSPRYKVAKRGQDVALRCDPISGHVSLFWYQQALGQGPEFLTYFQNEAQLDKSGLPSDRFFAERPEGSVSTLKIQRTQQEDSAVYLCASSKGQLNSPLHFGNGTRLTVT.

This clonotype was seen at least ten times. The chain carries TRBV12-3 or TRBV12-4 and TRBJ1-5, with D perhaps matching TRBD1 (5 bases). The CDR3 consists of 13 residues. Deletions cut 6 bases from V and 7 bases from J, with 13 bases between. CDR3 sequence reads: CASSPAGHQPQHF. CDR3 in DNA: TGTGCCAGCAGCCCGGCAGGGCACCAGCCCCAGCATTTT.

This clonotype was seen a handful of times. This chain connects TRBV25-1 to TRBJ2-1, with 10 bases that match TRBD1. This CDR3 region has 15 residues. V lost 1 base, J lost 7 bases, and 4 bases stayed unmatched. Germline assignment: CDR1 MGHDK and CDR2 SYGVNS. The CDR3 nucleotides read TGTGCCAGCAGTGAATTGACAGGGGGCACTAATGAGCAGTTCTTC. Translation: CASSELTGGTNEQFF. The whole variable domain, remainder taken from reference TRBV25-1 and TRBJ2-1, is EADIYQTPRYLVIGTGKKITLECSQTMGHDKMYWYQQDPGMELHLIHYSYGVNSTEKGDLSSESTVSRIRTEHFPLTLESARPSHTSQYLCASSELTGGTNEQFFGPGTRLTVL.

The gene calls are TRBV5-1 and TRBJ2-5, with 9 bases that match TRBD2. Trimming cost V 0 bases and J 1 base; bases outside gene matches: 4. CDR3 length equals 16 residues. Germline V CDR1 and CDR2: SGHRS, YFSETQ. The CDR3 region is CASSLEASGTQETQYF. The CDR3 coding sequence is TGCGCCAGCAGCTTGGAGGCTAGCGGGACCCAAGAGACCCAGTACTTC.

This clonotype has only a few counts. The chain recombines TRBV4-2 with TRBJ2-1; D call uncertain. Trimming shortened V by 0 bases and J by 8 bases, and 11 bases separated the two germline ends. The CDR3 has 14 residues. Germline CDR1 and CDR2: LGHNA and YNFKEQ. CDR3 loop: CASSQEPTRDEQFF. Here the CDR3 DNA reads TGTGCCAGCAGCCAAGAGCCGACCCGGGATGAGCAGTTCTTC.

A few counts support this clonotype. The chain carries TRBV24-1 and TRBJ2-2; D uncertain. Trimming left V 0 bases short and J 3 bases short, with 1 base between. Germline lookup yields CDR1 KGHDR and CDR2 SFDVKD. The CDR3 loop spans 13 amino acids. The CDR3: CATSDLDTGELFF. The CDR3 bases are TGTGCCACCAGTGATTTGGACACCGGGGAGCTGTTTTTT.

The CDR3 protein is CASSSGLERRTDTQYF. The CDR3 region has the DNA TGTGCCAGCAGCTCAGGTCTGGAGCGCCGCACAGATACGCAGTATTTT. The gene calls are TRBV7-2 and TRBJ2-3, with D unresolved. Germline CDR1 reads SGHTA; CDR2 reads FQGNSA. The length of the CDR3 is 16 residues. Trimming shortened V by 4 bases and J by 1 base, and 15 bases separated the two germline ends.

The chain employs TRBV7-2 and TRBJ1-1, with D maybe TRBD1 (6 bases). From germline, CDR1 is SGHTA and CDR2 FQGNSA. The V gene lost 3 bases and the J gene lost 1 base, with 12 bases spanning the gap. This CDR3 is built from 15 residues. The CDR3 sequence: CASSFQGRGNTEAFF. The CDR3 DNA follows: TGTGCCAGCAGCTTCCAGGGGCGGGGGAACACTGAAGCTTTCTTT.

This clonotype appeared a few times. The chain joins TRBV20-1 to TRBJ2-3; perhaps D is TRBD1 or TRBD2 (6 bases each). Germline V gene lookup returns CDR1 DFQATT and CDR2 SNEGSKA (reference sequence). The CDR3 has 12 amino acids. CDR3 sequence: CASPMEGERRYF. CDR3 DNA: TGCGCGTCCCCGATGGAGGGGGAGCGGCGGTATTTT.

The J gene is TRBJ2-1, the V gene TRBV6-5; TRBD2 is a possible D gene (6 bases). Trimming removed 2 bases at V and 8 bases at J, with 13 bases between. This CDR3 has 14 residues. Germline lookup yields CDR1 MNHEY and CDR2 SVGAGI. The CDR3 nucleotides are TGTGCCAGCAGTTACGACGGGAGATACGATGAGCAGTTCTTC. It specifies CASSYDGRYDEQFF.

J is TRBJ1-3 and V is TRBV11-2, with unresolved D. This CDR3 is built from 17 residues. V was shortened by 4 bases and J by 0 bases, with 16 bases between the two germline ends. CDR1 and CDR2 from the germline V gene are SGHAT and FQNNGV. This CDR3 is CASSSTPRQSSGNTIYF. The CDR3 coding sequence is TGTGCCAGCAGCTCGACCCCTAGGCAATCCTCTGGAAACACCATATATTTT.

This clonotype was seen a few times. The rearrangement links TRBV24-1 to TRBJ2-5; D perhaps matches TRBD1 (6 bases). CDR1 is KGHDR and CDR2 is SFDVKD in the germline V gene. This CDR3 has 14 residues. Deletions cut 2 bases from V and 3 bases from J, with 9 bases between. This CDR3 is CATSDSQGKETQYF. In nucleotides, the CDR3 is TGTGCCACCAGTGATTCACAGGGAAAAGAGACCCAGTACTTC.

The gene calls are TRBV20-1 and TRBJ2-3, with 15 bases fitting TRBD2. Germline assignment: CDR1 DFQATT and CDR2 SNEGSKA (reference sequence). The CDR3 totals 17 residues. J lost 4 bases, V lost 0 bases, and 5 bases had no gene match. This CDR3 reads CSARDRRTSGRADTQYF. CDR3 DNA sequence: TGCAGTGCTAGAGATCGGAGGACTAGCGGGAGGGCAGATACGCAGTATTTT.

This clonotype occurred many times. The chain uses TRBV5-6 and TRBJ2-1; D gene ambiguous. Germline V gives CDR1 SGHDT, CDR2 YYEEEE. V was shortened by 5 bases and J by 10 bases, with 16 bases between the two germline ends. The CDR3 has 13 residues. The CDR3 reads CASSDSGFGEQFF. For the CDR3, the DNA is TGTGCCAGCAGTGATTCCGGGTTTGGCGAGCAGTTCTTC.

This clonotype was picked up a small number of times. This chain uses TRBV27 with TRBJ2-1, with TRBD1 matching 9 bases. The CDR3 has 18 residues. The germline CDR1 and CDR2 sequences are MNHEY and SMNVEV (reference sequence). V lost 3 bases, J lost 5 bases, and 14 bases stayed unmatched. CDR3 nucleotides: TGTGCCAGCAGTTTTCGGTTGGGAGGGACAGGGTACGACAATGAGCAGTTCTTC. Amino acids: CASSFRLGGTGYDNEQFF.

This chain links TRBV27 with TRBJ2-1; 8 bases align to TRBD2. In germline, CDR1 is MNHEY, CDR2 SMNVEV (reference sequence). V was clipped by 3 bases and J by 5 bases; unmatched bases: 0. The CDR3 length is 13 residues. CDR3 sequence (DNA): TGTGCCAGCAGTTTGCGGGAGGACAATGAGCAGTTCTTC. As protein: CASSLREDNEQFF.

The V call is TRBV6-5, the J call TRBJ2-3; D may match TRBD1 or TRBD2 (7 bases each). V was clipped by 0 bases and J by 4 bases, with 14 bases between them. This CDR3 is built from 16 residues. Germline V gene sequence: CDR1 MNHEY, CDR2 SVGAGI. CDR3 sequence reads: CASSYSAGQSSDTQYF. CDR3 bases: TGTGCCAGCAGTTACTCAGCGGGACAGAGCTCAGATACGCAGTATTTT.

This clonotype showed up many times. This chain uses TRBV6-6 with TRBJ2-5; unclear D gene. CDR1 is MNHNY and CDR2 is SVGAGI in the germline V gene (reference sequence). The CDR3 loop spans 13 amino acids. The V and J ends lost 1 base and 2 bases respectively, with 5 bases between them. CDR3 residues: CASSYYSQETQYF. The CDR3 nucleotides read TGTGCCAGCAGTTACTACTCTCAAGAGACCCAGTACTTC.

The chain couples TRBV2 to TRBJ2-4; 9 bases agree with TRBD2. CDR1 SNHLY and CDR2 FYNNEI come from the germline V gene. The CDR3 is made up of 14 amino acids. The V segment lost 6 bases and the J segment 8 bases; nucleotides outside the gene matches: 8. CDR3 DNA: TGTGCCAGCAGGCCGGGACTAGCTAGAGACATTCAGTACTTC. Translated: CASRPGLARDIQYF.

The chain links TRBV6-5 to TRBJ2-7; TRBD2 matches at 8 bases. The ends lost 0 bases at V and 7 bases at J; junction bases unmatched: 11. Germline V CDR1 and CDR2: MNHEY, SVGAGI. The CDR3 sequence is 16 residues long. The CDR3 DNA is TGTGCCAGCAGTTACTCTACCACTAGCGGCTTGGGGGAGCAGTACTTC. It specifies CASSYSTTSGLGEQYF.

The CDR3 is CSARDPFSNQPQHF. CDR3 bases: TGCAGTGCTAGAGATCCCTTCAGCAATCAGCCCCAGCATTTT. This chain uses TRBV20-1 with TRBJ1-5, with D hard to call. The CDR3 is 14 amino acids. The V gene's germline CDR1 is DFQATT and CDR2 SNEGSKA (reference sequence). V was trimmed by 0 bases and J by 1 base, leaving 7 bases between them.

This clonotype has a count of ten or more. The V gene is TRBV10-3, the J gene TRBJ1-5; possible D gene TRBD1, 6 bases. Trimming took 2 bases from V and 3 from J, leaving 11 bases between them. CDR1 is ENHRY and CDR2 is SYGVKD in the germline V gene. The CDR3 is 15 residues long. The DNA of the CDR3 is TGTGCCATCAGTGAGGCGGACAGTTTCAATCAGCCCCAGCATTTT. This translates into CAISEADSFNQPQHF.

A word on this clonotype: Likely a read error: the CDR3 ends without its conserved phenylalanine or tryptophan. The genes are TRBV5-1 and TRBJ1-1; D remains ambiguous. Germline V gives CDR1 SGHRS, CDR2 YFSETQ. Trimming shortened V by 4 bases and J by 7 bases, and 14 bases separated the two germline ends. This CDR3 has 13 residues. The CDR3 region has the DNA TGCGCCAGCAGCCTAACAGTGGGGAGTGAAGCTTTCTAT. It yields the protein CASSLTVGSEAFY.

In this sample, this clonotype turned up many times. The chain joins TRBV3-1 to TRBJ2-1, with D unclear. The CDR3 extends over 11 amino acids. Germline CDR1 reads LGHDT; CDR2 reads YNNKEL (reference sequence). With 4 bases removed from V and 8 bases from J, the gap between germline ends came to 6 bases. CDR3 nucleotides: TGTGCCAGCAGCCTCGATTATGAGCAGTTCTTC. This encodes CASSLDYEQFF.

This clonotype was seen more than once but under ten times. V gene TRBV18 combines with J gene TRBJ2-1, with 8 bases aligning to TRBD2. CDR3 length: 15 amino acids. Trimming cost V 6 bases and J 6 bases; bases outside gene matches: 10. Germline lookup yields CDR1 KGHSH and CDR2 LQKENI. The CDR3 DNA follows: TGTGCCAGCTCCCGTAGCGGGACCGGGTCCAATGAGCAGTTCTTC. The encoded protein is CASSRSGTGSNEQFF.